This T cell receptor beta chain was observed in a study of cytomegalovirus exposure and HLA in healthy donors. Study conclusions and caveats: In a later analysis, TCR association rates varied by HLA locus: DRB1 most, HLA-C fewest. The study carried out a later analysis of TCR beta sequences. It associated around 17,000 of them with specific HLA alleles at a false discovery rate of 0.05.

PCR employed 60 Vbeta and 13 Jbeta primers. Profiling relied on immunoSEQ multiplex PCR, and the TCRdb table lists in-frame clones only, not all of them. The data hold approximately 75,000 clones, with 75% to 85% observed a single time. CDR3 length: 15 residues. Germline CDR1 reads SGHRS; CDR2 reads YFSETQ. Trimming shortened V by 4 bases and J by 0 bases, and 13 bases separated the two germline ends. As for this clone: Antigen unknown.

The receptor was isolated from a man aged 65 to 79 in good health and CMV-seropositive. This sequence joins TRBV5-1 and TRBJ1-2; D may be TRBD1 (5 bases). Sequencing used PBMCs. The CDR3 here is CASSLWGGANYGYTF. The CDR3, as DNA: TGCGCCAGCAGCCTCTGGGGGGGGGCTAACTATGGCTACACCTTC.